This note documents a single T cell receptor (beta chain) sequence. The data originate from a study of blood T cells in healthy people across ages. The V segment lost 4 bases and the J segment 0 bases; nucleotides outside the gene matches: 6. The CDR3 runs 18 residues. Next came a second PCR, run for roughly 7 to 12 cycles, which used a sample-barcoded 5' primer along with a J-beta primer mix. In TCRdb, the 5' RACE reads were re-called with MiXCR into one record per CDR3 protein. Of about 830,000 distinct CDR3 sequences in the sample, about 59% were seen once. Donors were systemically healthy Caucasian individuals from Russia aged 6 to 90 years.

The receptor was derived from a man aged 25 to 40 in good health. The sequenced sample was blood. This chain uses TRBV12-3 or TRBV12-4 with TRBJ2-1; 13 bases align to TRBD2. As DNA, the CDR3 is TGTGCCAGCAGTTCCTGGACTAGCGGGGGAAGCTCCTACAATGAGCAGTTCTTC. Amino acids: CASSSWTSGGSSYNEQFF.